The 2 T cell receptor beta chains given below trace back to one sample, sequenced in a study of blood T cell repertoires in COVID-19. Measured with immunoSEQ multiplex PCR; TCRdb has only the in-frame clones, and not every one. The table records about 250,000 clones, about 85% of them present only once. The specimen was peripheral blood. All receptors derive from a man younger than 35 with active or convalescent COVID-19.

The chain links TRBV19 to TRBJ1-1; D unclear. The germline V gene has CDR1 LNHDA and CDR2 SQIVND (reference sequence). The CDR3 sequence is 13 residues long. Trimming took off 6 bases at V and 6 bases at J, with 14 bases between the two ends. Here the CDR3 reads CASSFVAVPEAFF. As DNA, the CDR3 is TGTGCCAGTAGCTTCGTAGCCGTCCCTGAAGCTTTCTTT.

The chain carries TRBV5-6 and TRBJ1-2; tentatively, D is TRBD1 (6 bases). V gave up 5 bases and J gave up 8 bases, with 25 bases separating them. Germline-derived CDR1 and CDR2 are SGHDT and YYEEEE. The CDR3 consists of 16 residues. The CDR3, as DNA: TGTGCCAGCAGTTCGTATGCAGGGGCTTGGATGAGAGGCTACACCTTC. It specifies CASSSYAGAWMRGYTF.